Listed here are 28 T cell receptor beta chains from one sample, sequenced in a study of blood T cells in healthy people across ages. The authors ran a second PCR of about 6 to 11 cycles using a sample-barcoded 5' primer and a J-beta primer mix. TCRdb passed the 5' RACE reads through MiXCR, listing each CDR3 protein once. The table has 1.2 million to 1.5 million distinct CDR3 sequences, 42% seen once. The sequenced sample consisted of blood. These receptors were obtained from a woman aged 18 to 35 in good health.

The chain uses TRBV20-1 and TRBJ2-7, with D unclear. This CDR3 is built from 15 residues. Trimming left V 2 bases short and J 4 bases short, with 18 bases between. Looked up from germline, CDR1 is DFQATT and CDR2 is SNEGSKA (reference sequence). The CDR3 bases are TGCAGTGCTAGATATCCGGCTGAATCTTGGTACGAGCAGTACTTC. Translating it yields CSARYPAESWYEQYF.

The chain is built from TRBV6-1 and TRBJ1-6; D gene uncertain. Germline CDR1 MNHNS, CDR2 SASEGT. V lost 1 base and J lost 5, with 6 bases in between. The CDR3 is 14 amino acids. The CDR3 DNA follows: TGTGCCAGCAGTGAAGGTGTTAATAATTCACCCCTCCACTTT. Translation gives CASSEGVNNSPLHF.

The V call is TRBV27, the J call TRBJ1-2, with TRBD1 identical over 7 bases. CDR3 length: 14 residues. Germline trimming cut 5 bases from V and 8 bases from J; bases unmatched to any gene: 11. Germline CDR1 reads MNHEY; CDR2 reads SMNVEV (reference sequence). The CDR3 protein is CASSPGTAAKGYTF. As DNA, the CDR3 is TGTGCCAGCAGTCCTGGGACAGCGGCTAAGGGCTACACCTTC.

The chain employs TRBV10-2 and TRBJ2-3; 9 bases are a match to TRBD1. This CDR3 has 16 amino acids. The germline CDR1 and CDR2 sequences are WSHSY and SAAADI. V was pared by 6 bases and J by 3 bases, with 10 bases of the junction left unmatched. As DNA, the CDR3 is TGCGCCAGCAGCCGCTCGGGGGGACAGGGTACAGATACGCAGTATTTT. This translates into CASSRSGGQGTDTQYF.

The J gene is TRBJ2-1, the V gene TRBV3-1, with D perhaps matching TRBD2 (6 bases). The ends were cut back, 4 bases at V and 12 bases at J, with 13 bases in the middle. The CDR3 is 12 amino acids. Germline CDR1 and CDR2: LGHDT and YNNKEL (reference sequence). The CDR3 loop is CASSLEEGVQFF. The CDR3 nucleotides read TGTGCCAGCAGCCTAGAGGAGGGCGTGCAGTTCTTC.

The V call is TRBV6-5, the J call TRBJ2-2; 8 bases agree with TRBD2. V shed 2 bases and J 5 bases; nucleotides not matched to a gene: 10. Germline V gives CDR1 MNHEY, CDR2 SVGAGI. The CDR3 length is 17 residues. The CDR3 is CASSYLAGFGGTGELFF. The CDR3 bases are TGTGCCAGCAGTTACCTAGCGGGTTTCGGAGGGACCGGGGAGCTGTTTTTT.

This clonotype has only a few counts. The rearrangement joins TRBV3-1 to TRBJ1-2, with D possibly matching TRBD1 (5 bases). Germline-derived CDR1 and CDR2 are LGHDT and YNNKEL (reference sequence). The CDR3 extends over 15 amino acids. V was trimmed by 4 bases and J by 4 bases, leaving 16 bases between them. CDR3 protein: CASSLLDAGSYGYTF. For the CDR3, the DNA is TGTGCCAGCAGCCTACTGGACGCAGGGAGCTATGGCTACACCTTC. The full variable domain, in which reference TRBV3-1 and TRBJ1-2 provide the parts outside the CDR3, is DTAVSQTPKYLVTQMGNDKSIKCEQNLGHDTMYWYKQDSKKFLKIMFSYNNKELIINETVPNRFSPKSPDKAHLNLHINSLELGDSAVYFCASSLLDAGSYGYTFGSGTRLTVV.

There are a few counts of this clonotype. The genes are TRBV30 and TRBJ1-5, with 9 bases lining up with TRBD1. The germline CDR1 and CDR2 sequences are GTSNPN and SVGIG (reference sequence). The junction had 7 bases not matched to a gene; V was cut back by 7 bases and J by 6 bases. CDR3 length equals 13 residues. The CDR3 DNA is TGTGCCTACCGAGGACAGGGGCCTCAGCCCCAGCATTTT. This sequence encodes CAYRGQGPQPQHF.

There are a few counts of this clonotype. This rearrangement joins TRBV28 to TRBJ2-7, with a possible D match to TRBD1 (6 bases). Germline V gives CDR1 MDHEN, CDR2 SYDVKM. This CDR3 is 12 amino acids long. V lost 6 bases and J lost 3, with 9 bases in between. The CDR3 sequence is CASRVQGYEQYF. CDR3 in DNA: TGTGCCAGCAGGGTACAGGGCTACGAGCAGTACTTC. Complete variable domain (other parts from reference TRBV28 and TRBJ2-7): DVKVTQSSRYLVKRTGEKVFLECVQDMDHENMFWYRQDPGLGLRLIYFSYDVKMKEKGDIPEGYSVSREKKERFSLILESASTNQTSMYLCASRVQGYEQYFGPGTRLTVT.

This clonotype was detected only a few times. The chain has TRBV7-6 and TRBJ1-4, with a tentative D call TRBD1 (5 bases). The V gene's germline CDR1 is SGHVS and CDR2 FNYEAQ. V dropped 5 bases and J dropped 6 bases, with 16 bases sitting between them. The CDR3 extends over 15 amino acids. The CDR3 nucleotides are TGTGCCAGCAGCCCGGGACCGAGGACGTATGAAAAACTGTTTTTT. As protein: CASSPGPRTYEKLFF. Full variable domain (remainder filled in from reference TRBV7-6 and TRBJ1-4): GAGVSQSPRYKVTKRGQDVALRCDPISGHVSLYWYRQALGQGPEFLTYFNYEAQQDKSGLPNDRFSAERPEGSISTLTIQRTEQRDSAMYRCASSPGPRTYEKLFFGSGTQLSVL.

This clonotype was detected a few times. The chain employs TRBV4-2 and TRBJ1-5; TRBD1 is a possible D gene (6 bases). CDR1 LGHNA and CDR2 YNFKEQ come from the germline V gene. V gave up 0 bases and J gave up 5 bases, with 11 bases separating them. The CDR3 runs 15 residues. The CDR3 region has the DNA TGTGCCAGCAGCCAAGATTGGGCAGGGGATCAGCCCCAGCATTTT. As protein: CASSQDWAGDQPQHF.

The CDR3 nucleotides are TGTGCCAGCAGCCAAGATACGCCCAACACTGAAGCTTTCTTT. Its protein is CASSQDTPNTEAFF. The chain links TRBV3-1 to TRBJ1-1; no firm D call. The CDR3 covers 14 residues. Trimming removed 0 bases from V and 2 bases from J, with 7 bases in between. The germline V gene has CDR1 LGHDT and CDR2 YNNKEL (reference sequence).

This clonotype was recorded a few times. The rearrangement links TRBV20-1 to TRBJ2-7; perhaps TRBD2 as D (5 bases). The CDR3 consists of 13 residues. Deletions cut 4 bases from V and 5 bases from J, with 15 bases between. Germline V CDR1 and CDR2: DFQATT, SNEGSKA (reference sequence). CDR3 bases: TGCAGTGCTACCCCCGGGCAGACTAACGAGCAGTACTTC. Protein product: CSATPGQTNEQYF.

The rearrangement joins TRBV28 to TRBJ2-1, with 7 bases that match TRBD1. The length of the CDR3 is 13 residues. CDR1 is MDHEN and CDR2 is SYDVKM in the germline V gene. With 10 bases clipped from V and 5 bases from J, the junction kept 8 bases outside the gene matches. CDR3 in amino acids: CATRGLAHNEQFF. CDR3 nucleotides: TGTGCCACGAGGGGGCTAGCCCACAATGAGCAGTTCTTC.

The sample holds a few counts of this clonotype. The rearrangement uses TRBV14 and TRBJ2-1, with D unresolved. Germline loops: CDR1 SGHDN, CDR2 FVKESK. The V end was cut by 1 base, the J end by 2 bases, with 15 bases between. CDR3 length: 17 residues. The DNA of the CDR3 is TGTGCCAGCAGCCAAGGGTTTAAGCGCGACGCCTACAATGAGCAGTTCTTC. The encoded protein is CASSQGFKRDAYNEQFF.

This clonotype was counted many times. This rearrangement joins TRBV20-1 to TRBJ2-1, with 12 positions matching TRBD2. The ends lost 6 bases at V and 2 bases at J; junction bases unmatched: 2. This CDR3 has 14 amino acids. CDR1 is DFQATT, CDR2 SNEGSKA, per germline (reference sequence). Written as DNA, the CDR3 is TGCAGTGCCCGGACTAGCGGGACCTACAATGAGCAGTTCTTC. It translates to CSARTSGTYNEQFF.

The CDR3, as DNA: TGTGCCAGCAGCTTAGGGCGGGGGAACTACAATGAGCAGTTCTTC. Its protein is CASSLGRGNYNEQFF. The J gene is TRBJ2-1, the V gene TRBV13, with TRBD2 identical over 7 bases. The CDR3 is made up of 15 amino acids. Unmatched junction bases numbered 2, after V lost 0 bases and J lost 3 bases. In germline, CDR1 is PRHDT, CDR2 FYEKMQ (reference sequence).

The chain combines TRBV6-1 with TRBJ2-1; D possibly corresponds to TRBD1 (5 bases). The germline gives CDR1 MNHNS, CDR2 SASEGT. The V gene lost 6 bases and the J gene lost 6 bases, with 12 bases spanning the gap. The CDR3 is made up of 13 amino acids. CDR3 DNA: TGTGCCAGCAGGCGGACAACGACCAATGAGCAGTTCTTC. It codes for CASRRTTTNEQFF.

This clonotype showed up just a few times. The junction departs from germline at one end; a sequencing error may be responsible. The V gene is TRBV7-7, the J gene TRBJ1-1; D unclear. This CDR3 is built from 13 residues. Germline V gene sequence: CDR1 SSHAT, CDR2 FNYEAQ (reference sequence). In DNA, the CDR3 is TGTGCTAGCAGCTTAGCGTGGGGCACTGAAGCTTTCTTT. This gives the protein CASSLAWGTEAFF.

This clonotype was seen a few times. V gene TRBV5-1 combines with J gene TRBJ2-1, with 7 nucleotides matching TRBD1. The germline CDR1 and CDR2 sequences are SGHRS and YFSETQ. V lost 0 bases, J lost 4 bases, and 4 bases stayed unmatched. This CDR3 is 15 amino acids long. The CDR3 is CASSLVGTAYNEQFF. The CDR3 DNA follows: TGCGCCAGCAGCTTGGTGGGGACAGCTTACAATGAGCAGTTCTTC.

CDR3 DNA sequence: TGCGCCAGCAGCTCGGGGGCTCCTGCGGAGACCCAGTACTTC. Encoded protein: CASSSGAPAETQYF. The chain couples TRBV5-1 to TRBJ2-5; D tentatively reads TRBD1 or TRBD2 (6 bases each). CDR3 length equals 14 residues. Trimming pared 3 bases from V and 5 bases from J, leaving 14 bases between. The germline gives CDR1 SGHRS, CDR2 YFSETQ.

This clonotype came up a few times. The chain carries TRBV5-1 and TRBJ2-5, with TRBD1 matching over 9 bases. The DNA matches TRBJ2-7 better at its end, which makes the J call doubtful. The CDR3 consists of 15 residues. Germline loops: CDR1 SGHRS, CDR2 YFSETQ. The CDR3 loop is CASSYYTGTGNEQYF. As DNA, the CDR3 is TGCGCCAGCAGCTATTATACCGGGACAGGGAACGAGCAGTACTTC.

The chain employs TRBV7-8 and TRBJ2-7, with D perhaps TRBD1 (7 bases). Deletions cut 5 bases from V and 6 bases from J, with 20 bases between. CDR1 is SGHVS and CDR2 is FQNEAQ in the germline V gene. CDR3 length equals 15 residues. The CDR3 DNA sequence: TGTGCCAGCAGCCATTGGGGGGACAGCCTCTCCGAGCAGTACTTC. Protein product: CASSHWGDSLSEQYF.

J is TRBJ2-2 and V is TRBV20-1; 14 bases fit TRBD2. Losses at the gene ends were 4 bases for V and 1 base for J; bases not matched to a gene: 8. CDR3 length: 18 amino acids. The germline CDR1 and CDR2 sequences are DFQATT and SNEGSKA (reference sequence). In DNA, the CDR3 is TGCAGTGCTACGGGACTAGCGGGGGCCTATCAGAACACCGGGGAGCTGTTTTTT. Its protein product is CSATGLAGAYQNTGELFF.

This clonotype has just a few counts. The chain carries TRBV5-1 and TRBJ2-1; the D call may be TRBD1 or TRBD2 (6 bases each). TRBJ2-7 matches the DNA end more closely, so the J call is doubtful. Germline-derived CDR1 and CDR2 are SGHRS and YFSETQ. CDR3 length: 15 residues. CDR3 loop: CASSPRGDTYNEQYF. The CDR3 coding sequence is TGCGCCAGCAGCCCACGCGGGGACACCTACAATGAGCAGTACTTC.

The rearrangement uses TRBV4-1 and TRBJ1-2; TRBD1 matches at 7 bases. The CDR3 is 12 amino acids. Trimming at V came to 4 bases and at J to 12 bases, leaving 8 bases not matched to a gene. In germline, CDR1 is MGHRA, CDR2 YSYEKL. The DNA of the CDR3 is TGCGCCAGCAGCCTGGGACAGAATGAGAACACCTTC. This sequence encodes CASSLGQNENTF.

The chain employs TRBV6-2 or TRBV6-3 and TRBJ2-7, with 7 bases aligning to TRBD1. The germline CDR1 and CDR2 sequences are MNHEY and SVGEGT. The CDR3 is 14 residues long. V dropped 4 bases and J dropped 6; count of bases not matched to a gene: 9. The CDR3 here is CASSSRTGGGEQYF. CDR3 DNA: TGTGCCAGCAGTTCCCGGACAGGCGGCGGCGAGCAGTACTTC.

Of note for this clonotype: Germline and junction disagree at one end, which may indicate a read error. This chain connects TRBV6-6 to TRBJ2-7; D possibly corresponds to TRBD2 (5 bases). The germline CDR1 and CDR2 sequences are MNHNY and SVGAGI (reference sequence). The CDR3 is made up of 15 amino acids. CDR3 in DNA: TGTACCAGCAGAGGGCCGGGCACGGGAACCTACGAGCAGTACTTC. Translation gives CTSRGPGTGTYEQYF.